A single sample is the source of the 8 T cell receptor beta chains below, sequenced in a study of beta chain features in type 1 diabetes. Expressed TCRB transcripts were sequenced because the entire RNA isolate underwent reverse transcription. The assay was immunoSEQ multiplex PCR, and TCRdb's table has in-frame clones only and misses some. This table holds a few hundred thousand clones, 20% found once. The sequenced material came from naive CD4+ T cells from blood. Receptors were obtained from a woman aged 18-29 years in good health.

This clone showed up just a few times. The chain couples TRBV7-2 to TRBJ2-1; D might be TRBD1 (5 bases). The V and J ends lost 1 base and 8 bases respectively, with 9 bases between them. The CDR3 is made up of 13 amino acids. Per the germline V gene, CDR1 is SGHTA and CDR2 is FQGNSA. This CDR3 reads CASSLVQGYEQFF. CDR3 coding DNA: TGTGCCAGCAGCTTAGTCCAGGGCTATGAGCAGTTCTTC.

This clone was recorded a few times. V is TRBV4-3 and J is TRBJ2-3, with 11 bases aligning to TRBD2. Germline CDR1 LGHNA, CDR2 YSLEER. This CDR3 comprises 16 residues. V lost 1 base, J lost 7 bases, and 7 bases stayed unmatched. The CDR3 region is CASSQVRASGGNTQYF. Here the CDR3 DNA reads TGCGCCAGCAGCCAAGTTAGGGCTAGCGGGGGGAATACGCAGTATTTT.

This clone appeared a few times. The chain combines TRBV6-5 with TRBJ1-2; D not resolved. CDR3 length: 13 amino acids. The ends were cut back, 6 bases at V and 7 bases at J, with 15 bases in the middle. The V gene's germline CDR1 is MNHEY and CDR2 SVGAGI. CDR3 amino acids: CASRTTRGPGYTF. DNA of the CDR3: TGTGCCAGCAGAACGACCAGAGGGCCTGGCTACACCTTC.

This clone was counted a few times. This chain connects TRBV30 to TRBJ1-2; no clear D gene. Germline values: CDR1 GTSNPN, CDR2 SVGIG (reference sequence). V was pared by 5 bases and J by 1 base, with 14 bases between. This CDR3 comprises 14 residues. CDR3 nucleotide sequence: TGTGCCTGGGTCTTAGAGGGCATTAACTATGGCTACACCTTC. Translating it yields CAWVLEGINYGYTF. Based on the CDR3 plus reference TRBV30 and TRBJ1-2, the full variable domain is SQTIHQWPATLVQPVGSPLSLECTVEGTSNPNLYWYRQAAGRGLQLLFYSVGIGQISSEVPQNLSASRPQDRQFILSSKKLLLSDSGFYLCAWVLEGINYGYTFGSGTRLTVV.

The V and J genes are TRBV5-1 and TRBJ2-7; the D gene is possibly TRBD1 (5 bases). The CDR3 covers 12 residues. V lost 0 bases to trimming and J lost 6 bases, with 7 bases between them. CDR1 is SGHRS and CDR2 is YFSETQ in the germline V gene. In DNA form, the CDR3 reads TGCGCCAGCAGCTTGGGGGGCAGCGAGCAGTACTTC. It codes for CASSLGGSEQYF.

This clone was picked up a small number of times. The V call is TRBV7-2, the J call TRBJ2-1; maybe TRBD1 (6 bases). Germline V gene lookup returns CDR1 SGHTA and CDR2 FQGNSA. This CDR3 comprises 13 residues. Trimming left V 5 bases short and J 6 bases short, with 11 bases between. The CDR3 reads CASSRGKGNEQFF. The CDR3 DNA reads as TGTGCCAGCAGCAGGGGGAAAGGCAATGAGCAGTTCTTC.

This clone was counted a few times. This sequence joins TRBV9 and TRBJ2-4, with 8 bases identical to TRBD1. Germline V gives CDR1 SGDLS, CDR2 YYNGEE. After removal of 2 bases from V and 6 bases from J, the junction contained 4 bases not matched to a gene. CDR3 length: 14 amino acids. The CDR3 DNA sequence: TGTGCCAGCAGCGTCGGACAGGGTCCAAACATTCAGTACTTC. Protein product: CASSVGQGPNIQYF.

In DNA, the CDR3 is TGCAGCGTTGAAATATCCCGGGACAGGCGAAGTGAGCAGTTCTTC. This sequence encodes CSVEISRDRRSEQFF. The V call is TRBV29-1, the J call TRBJ2-1; 8 nucleotides line up with TRBD1. The germline V gene encodes CDR1 SQVTM and CDR2 ANQGSEA. Trimming cost V 2 bases and J 9 bases; bases outside gene matches: 12. The CDR3 is 15 amino acids.